This TCR beta chain was obtained from a study of siplizumab effects on memory and regulatory T cells. Study conclusions and caveats: The authors mapped only a minor fraction of alloreactive clones to unstimulated subsets. In siplizumab cultures, the suppressive function of proliferating Tregs remained unconfirmed. Both greater diversity than memory cells and a major contribution to the alloresponse seemed to characterize naive T cells. Roughly 80-97% of dividing CD4+ or CD8+ clones were without an attributable naive or memory phenotype.

In the case of this clone: The antigen remains undetermined.

Produced via immunoSEQ multiplex PCR; TCRdb's table is partial and in-frame only. There are some 100,000 clones in the sample; about 94% occur only once, and over 1% lies in the top ten. The receptor comes from a human donor in good health. What was sequenced was non-Treg CD4+ T cells sorted from blood.

The CDR3 nucleotides read TGTGCCAGCAGTTCTAATAGCGGGAGGGCGGAGACCCAGTACTTC. This translates into CASSSNSGRAETQYF. The chain links TRBV2 to TRBJ2-5, with 11 bases that match TRBD2. The germline gives CDR1 SNHLY, CDR2 FYNNEI. The V and J ends lost 5 bases and 5 bases, in that order; junction bases with no gene match: 7. This CDR3 spans 15 amino acids.